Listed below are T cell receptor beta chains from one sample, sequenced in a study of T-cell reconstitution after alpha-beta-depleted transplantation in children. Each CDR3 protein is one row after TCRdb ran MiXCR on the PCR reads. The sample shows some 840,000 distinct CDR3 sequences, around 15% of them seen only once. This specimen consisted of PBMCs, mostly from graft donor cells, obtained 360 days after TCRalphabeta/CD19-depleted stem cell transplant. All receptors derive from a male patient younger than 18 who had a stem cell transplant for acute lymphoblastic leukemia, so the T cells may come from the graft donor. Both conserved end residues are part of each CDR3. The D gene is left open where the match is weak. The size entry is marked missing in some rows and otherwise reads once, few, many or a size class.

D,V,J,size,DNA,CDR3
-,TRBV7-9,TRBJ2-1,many,TGTGCCAGCAGCTTAGCGTCGGGTTTTGAGCAGTTCTTC,CASSLASGFEQFF
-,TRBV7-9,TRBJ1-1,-,TGTGCCAGCAGCATGTCAGGGGTAGTAAACACTGAAGCTTTCTTT,CASSMSGVVNTEAFF
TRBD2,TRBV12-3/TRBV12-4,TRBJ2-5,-,TGTGCCAGCAGTTTGGGGGGGACCCCACCAAAAGAGACCCAGTACTTC,CASSLGGTPPKETQYF
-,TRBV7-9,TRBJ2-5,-,TGTGCCAGCAGCTTACGGGTAGATTCTGGCATTAAAGAGACCCAGTACTTC,CASSLRVDSGIKETQYF
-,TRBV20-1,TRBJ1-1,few,TGCAGTGTCGCGGGGGAAATGAACACTGAAGCTTTCTTT,CSVAGEMNTEAFF
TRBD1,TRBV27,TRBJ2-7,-,TGTGCCAGCAGTTTGGCCATAGGGGGCATTTACGAGCAGTACTTC,CASSLAIGGIYEQYF
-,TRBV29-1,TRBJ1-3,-,TGCAGCGTTGAAGTGAAGCGGCAGGGATCCTTAGGACGCACCATATATTTT,CSVEVKRQGSLGRTIYF
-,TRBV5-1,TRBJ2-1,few,TGCGCCAGCAGTTTGGCAGGGGCCCTCCCCTCCACCTACAATGAGCAGTTCTTC,CASSLAGALPSTYNEQFF
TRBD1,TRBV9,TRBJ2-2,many,TGTGCCAGCAGCGTAGGCAGGGGGCGCCTCACCGGGGAGCTGTTTTTT,CASSVGRGRLTGELFF
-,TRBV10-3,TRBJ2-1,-,TGTGCCATCGGGCGGGATGGGGGGATTTACAATGAGCAGTTCTTC,CAIGRDGGIYNEQFF
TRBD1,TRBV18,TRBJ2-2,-,TGTGCCAGCTCACCGACAGGGGGTTCCGGGGAGCTGTTTTTT,CASSPTGGSGELFF
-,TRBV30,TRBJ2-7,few,TGTGCCTGGAGTGTACTTGGCAGGGACGAGCAGTACTTC,CAWSVLGRDEQYF
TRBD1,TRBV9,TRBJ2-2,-,TGTGCCAGCAGCGTAGCTACAGGGGGCGCCACCGGGGAGCTGTTTTTT,CASSVATGGATGELFF
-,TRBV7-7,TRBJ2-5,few,TGTGCCAGCAGCTTAGGCCAACGGGCAGGGCGAACCTTCGAGACCCAGTACTTC,CASSLGQRAGRTFETQYF
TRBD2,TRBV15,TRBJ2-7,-,TGTGCCACCAGCAGAGTGGAGACTAGCCCCCTCTACGAGCAGTACTTC,CATSRVETSPLYEQYF
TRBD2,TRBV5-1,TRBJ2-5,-,TGCGCCAGCAGCTCGACTAGCGGGAGTTACCAAGAGACCCAGTACTTC,CASSSTSGSYQETQYF
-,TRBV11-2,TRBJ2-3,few,TGTGCCAGCAGCTTAGAGCATAGGAGGGGCACAGATACGCAGTATTTT,CASSLEHRRGTDTQYF
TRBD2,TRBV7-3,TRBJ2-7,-,TGTGCCAGCAGCTTAACCGGACTAGCAAGCCACGAGCAGTACTTC,CASSLTGLASHEQYF